The 28 T cell receptor beta chains reported below all come from one sample, sequenced in a study of response to subunit inactivated influenza vaccine. One entry per CDR3 protein, called by TCRdb with MiXCR from the RT-PCR reads. Among 650,000 to 850,000 distinct CDR3 sequences, 11% to 15% were seen once, and the ten largest hold around 6.5%. The source was PBMCs from blood, collected 14 days before vaccination. Receptors were obtained from a man between 45 and 60 years old who received an inactivated influenza vaccine.

The J gene is TRBJ2-2, the V gene TRBV28; 10 bases map to TRBD1. The germline CDR1 and CDR2 sequences are MDHEN and SYDVKM. With 5 bases clipped from V and 8 bases from J, the junction kept 8 bases outside the gene matches. The CDR3 is made up of 15 amino acids. This CDR3 is CASSPPDRGGGELFF. The CDR3 coding sequence is TGTGCCAGCAGTCCACCGGACAGGGGGGGAGGGGAGCTGTTTTTT.

This clonotype was counted a few times. The chain has TRBV20-1 and TRBJ2-4; no reliable D call. From germline, CDR1 is DFQATT and CDR2 SNEGSKA (reference sequence). Trimming stripped 6 bases from V and 7 bases from J, with 19 bases between. The CDR3 is 14 residues long. The CDR3 DNA is TGCAGTGCGGAGAGGTACGTCTGGGCGAACATTCAGTACTTC. Protein: CSAERYVWANIQYF.

This clonotype turned up a few times. The rearrangement links TRBV28 to TRBJ1-5, with D possibly matching TRBD1 (5 bases). The CDR3 is made up of 13 amino acids. CDR1 is MDHEN and CDR2 is SYDVKM in the germline V gene. The V end lost 5 bases, the J end lost 12 bases, and 17 bases lay between the germline ends. CDR3: CASSGTSYRLQHF. The CDR3, as DNA: TGTGCCAGCAGTGGGACCTCCTATAGACTCCAGCATTTT.

V usage is TRBV29-1 and J usage is TRBJ2-7, with a weak D call TRBD1 (6 bases). The CDR3 has 11 amino acids. V lost 6 bases to trimming and J lost 7 bases, with 13 bases between them. Germline values: CDR1 SQVTM, CDR2 ANQGSEA. DNA of the CDR3: TGCAGCGTAGCATACAGGGAAGAGCAGTACTTC. This sequence encodes CSVAYREEQYF.

V usage is TRBV6-2 or TRBV6-3 and J usage is TRBJ2-2; possibly TRBD1 for D (5 bases). Trimming cost V 4 bases and J 5 bases, with 11 bases left between them. This CDR3 has 14 residues. CDR1 is MNHEY and CDR2 is SVGEGT in the germline V gene. DNA of the CDR3: TGTGCCAGCAGTTCGACAGACATGACCGGGGAGCTGTTTTTT. Translated: CASSSTDMTGELFF.

This clonotype was observed a handful of times. The genes are TRBV5-1 and TRBJ2-2; 8 bases are a match to TRBD2. The germline V gene has CDR1 SGHRS and CDR2 YFSETQ. The junction had 3 bases not matched to a gene; V was cut back by 1 base and J by 4 bases. The CDR3 runs 15 residues. This CDR3 is CASSLLLAVTGELFF. In DNA form, the CDR3 reads TGCGCCAGCAGCTTGTTACTAGCGGTCACCGGGGAGCTGTTTTTT.

This chain joins TRBV28 and TRBJ2-6; no reliable D call. The germline CDR1 and CDR2 sequences are MDHEN and SYDVKM. Trimming pared 5 bases from V and 1 base from J, leaving 15 bases between. CDR3 length: 17 amino acids. In nucleotides, the CDR3 is TGTGCCAGCAGTCCGACAAGCCACCGGTCTGGGGCCAACGTCCTGACTTTC. The encoded protein is CASSPTSHRSGANVLTF.

This chain joins TRBV4-2 and TRBJ1-2; perhaps TRBD1 as D (5 bases). Germline CDR1 reads LGHNA; CDR2 reads YNFKEQ. There are 16 residues in the CDR3. V dropped 0 bases and J dropped 4 bases, with 15 bases sitting between them. The CDR3 region is CASSQEPTTAAYGYTF. CDR3 sequence (DNA): TGTGCCAGCAGCCAAGAACCCACGACAGCTGCCTATGGCTACACCTTC.

The gene calls are TRBV7-6 and TRBJ2-1; 8 bases are a match to TRBD2. The CDR3 is 20 residues long. The V gene end was trimmed by 5 bases and the J gene end by 3 bases; junction bases not matched to a gene: 21. Germline V lookup: CDR1 SGHVS, CDR2 FNYEAQ. DNA of the CDR3: TGTGCCAGCAGCCCAAGGCCGGTTTTACTAGCGGAGATCTTCTACAATGAGCAGTTCTTC. This gives the protein CASSPRPVLLAEIFYNEQFF. Supplemented by reference TRBV7-6 and TRBJ2-1, the full variable domain reads GAGVSQSPRYKVTKRGQDVALRCDPISGHVSLYWYRQALGQGPEFLTYFNYEAQQDKSGLPNDRFSAERPEGSISTLTIQRTEQRDSAMYRCASSPRPVLLAEIFYNEQFFGPGTRLTVL.

This clonotype was counted only a few times. V is TRBV7-8 and J is TRBJ2-7; 8 bases match TRBD2. The length of the CDR3 is 17 residues. CDR1 SGHVS and CDR2 FQNEAQ come from the germline V gene. The V and J ends lost 4 bases and 6 bases, in that order; junction bases with no gene match: 17. CDR3 coding DNA: TGTGCCAGCAGCTCACCAGGGACCGGGACTAGGTCGAGCGAGCAGTACTTC. As protein: CASSSPGTGTRSSEQYF.

This clonotype has a single count. The chain uses TRBV2 and TRBJ1-2; D possibly corresponds to TRBD1 (6 bases). Per the germline V gene, CDR1 is SNHLY and CDR2 is FYNNEI. Trimming left V 6 bases short and J 4 bases short, with 12 bases between. The length of the CDR3 is 13 residues. The CDR3 is CASRDSEGYGYTF. DNA for the CDR3: TGTGCCAGCAGGGACAGTGAGGGCTATGGCTACACCTTC.

This clonotype was found a few times. The genes are TRBV15 and TRBJ2-3, with TRBD2 matching over 8 bases. The CDR3 consists of 15 residues. Germline-derived CDR1 and CDR2 are LNHNV and YYDKDF (reference sequence). Trimming removed 5 bases from V and 4 bases from J; junction bases left unmatched: 8. The DNA of the CDR3 is TGTGCCACCAGCCTACTAGCGGTCGGCTCAGATACGCAGTATTTT. Amino acids: CATSLLAVGSDTQYF.

This clonotype was observed many times. The chain combines TRBV29-1 with TRBJ1-1; D not resolved. V dropped 0 bases and J dropped 4 bases, with 3 bases sitting between them. Germline assignment: CDR1 SQVTM and CDR2 ANQGSEA. The CDR3 covers 11 residues. The CDR3 sequence is CSVEDATEAFF. In DNA form, the CDR3 reads TGCAGCGTTGAAGATGCCACTGAAGCTTTCTTT.

The gene calls are TRBV28 and TRBJ1-5; D gene unclear. CDR3 size: 15 residues. Germline V CDR1 and CDR2: MDHEN, SYDVKM. Trimming shortened V by 6 bases and J by 4 bases, and 16 bases separated the two germline ends. The CDR3 coding sequence is TGTGCCAGCAGCAACCCTCGGGGAACAAATCAGCCCCAGCATTTT. Its translation is CASSNPRGTNQPQHF.

This clonotype was observed a single time. The rearrangement uses TRBV20-1 and TRBJ2-3; 8 bases match TRBD2. Germline CDR1 DFQATT, CDR2 SNEGSKA (reference sequence). J was trimmed by 4 bases and V by 4 bases; bases with no gene match: 10. CDR3 length: 15 amino acids. The CDR3 here is CSAIKIAGTPDTQYF. CDR3 in DNA: TGCAGTGCTATTAAGATAGCGGGGACCCCAGATACGCAGTATTTT.

This chain joins TRBV3-1 and TRBJ2-7; possibly TRBD1 for D (5 bases). V lost 1 base, J lost 1 base, and 11 bases lay in between. The CDR3 runs 15 residues. Germline CDR1 LGHDT, CDR2 YNNKEL (reference sequence). In DNA form, the CDR3 reads TGTGCCAGCAGCCAAGCCCCAGGGCCATCCTACGAGCAGTACTTC. Translating it yields CASSQAPGPSYEQYF.

Many counts were recorded for this clonotype. The chain is built from TRBV5-1 and TRBJ2-3; 9 bases are a match to TRBD1. The V and J ends lost 1 base and 7 bases, in that order; junction bases with no gene match: 10. Germline-derived CDR1 and CDR2 are SGHRS and YFSETQ. This CDR3 comprises 16 residues. The DNA for the CDR3 is TGCGCCAGCAGCTTGTACGGGACAGGGAAAACAAATACGCAGTATTTT. It specifies CASSLYGTGKTNTQYF.

Only a few counts were recorded for this clonotype. Here the CDR3 reads CSARKRDSYYEQYF. The CDR3 region has the DNA TGCAGTGCTAGAAAACGGGACAGTTACTACGAGCAGTACTTC. The rearrangement uses TRBV20-1 and TRBJ2-7; 7 bases map to TRBD1. Germline V lookup: CDR1 DFQATT, CDR2 SNEGSKA (reference sequence). With V trimmed by 2 bases and J by 3 bases, 7 bases remained unmatched. The length of the CDR3 is 14 residues.

This clonotype occurred many times. This sequence joins TRBV12-3 or TRBV12-4 and TRBJ1-2; D is unresolved. Trimming cost V 3 bases and J 8 bases, with 10 bases left between them. The CDR3 is made up of 12 amino acids. DNA of the CDR3: TGTGCCAGCAGTTTCTCCTCTGGCGGCTACACCTTC. Protein sequence: CASSFSSGGYTF.

This clonotype was seen more than once but under ten times. This chain joins TRBV12-3 or TRBV12-4 and TRBJ2-7; 7 nucleotides align to TRBD1. The CDR3 has 14 amino acids. V shed 6 bases and J 6 bases; nucleotides not matched to a gene: 11. In DNA form, the CDR3 reads TGTGCCAGCAGGGAGACAGGGTTGCCCGGCGAGCAGTACTTC. This codes for CASRETGLPGEQYF.

The chain joins TRBV6-5 to TRBJ2-5; the D gene could be TRBD1 or TRBD2 (6 bases each). V was shortened by 0 bases and J by 4 bases, with 15 bases between the two germline ends. The CDR3 contains 16 residues. From germline, CDR1 is MNHEY and CDR2 SVGAGI. CDR3 in DNA: TGTGCCAGCAGTTACTCGAAGGGGGGCAGGAGAGAGACCCAGTACTTC. This sequence encodes CASSYSKGGRRETQYF.

The chain is built from TRBV12-3 or TRBV12-4 and TRBJ1-2, with D possibly matching TRBD1 (6 bases). The CDR3 contains 14 residues. V lost 6 bases and J lost 8, with 19 bases in between. The CDR3 nucleotides are TGTGCCAGCAGAACCGGAGGGGGTGTAGGAGGCTACACCTTC. This translates into CASRTGGGVGGYTF.

This chain joins TRBV7-2 and TRBJ2-1; 9 nucleotides align to TRBD2. Germline trimming cut 4 bases from V and 6 bases from J; bases unmatched to any gene: 7. Germline-derived CDR1 and CDR2 are SGHTA and FQGNSA. CDR3 length: 15 residues. The CDR3 region has the DNA TGTGCCAGCAGCTGGACACGCGGGGGGGCCAATGAGCAGTTCTTC. As protein: CASSWTRGGANEQFF.

This chain links TRBV18 with TRBJ1-2; 8 bases fit TRBD1. J lost 4 bases, V lost 4 bases, and 5 bases had no gene match. The V gene's germline CDR1 is KGHSH and CDR2 LQKENI. This CDR3 is 14 amino acids long. The CDR3 nucleotides are TGTGCCAGCTCACTCCAGGACAGGGCCTATGGCTACACCTTC. Amino acid sequence: CASSLQDRAYGYTF. Supplemented by reference TRBV18 and TRBJ1-2, the full variable domain reads NAGVMQNPRHLVRRRGQEARLRCSPMKGHSHVYWYRQLPEEGLKFMVYLQKENIIDESGMPKERFSAEFPKEGPSILRIQQVVRGDSAAYFCASSLQDRAYGYTFGSGTRLTVV.

This clonotype has at least ten counts. The genes are TRBV20-1 and TRBJ1-4; D gene ambiguous. The ends were cut back, 7 bases at V and 5 bases at J, with 5 bases in the middle. Germline CDR1 and CDR2: DFQATT and SNEGSKA (reference sequence). This CDR3 has 10 amino acids. The CDR3 DNA follows: TGCAGTGTCAAAAATGAAAAACTGTTTTTT. Its protein product is CSVKNEKLFF.

This chain uses TRBV20-1 with TRBJ2-1, with D perhaps TRBD2 (6 bases). V was cut by 4 bases and J by 9 bases, with 13 bases left in between. Germline CDR1 and CDR2: DFQATT and SNEGSKA (reference sequence). The CDR3 extends over 12 amino acids. The CDR3 region is CSAISLEGEQFF. The CDR3 nucleotides read TGCAGTGCTATATCCCTGGAGGGTGAGCAGTTCTTC.

This clonotype came up a few times. This chain uses TRBV7-9 with TRBJ1-2; 8 bases align to TRBD1. The V gene end was trimmed by 5 bases and the J gene end by 6 bases; junction bases not matched to a gene: 14. Germline V gives CDR1 SEHNR, CDR2 FQNEAQ (reference sequence). This CDR3 is 16 amino acids long. The CDR3 loop is CASSQKRTGITNGYTF. The CDR3 DNA reads as TGTGCCAGCAGCCAAAAACGGACAGGGATCACTAATGGCTACACCTTC.

This clonotype showed up just a few times. V gene TRBV11-1 combines with J gene TRBJ2-7; 8 nucleotides match TRBD1. CDR3 size: 14 residues. With V trimmed by 5 bases and J by 4 bases, 7 bases remained unmatched. Germline V lookup: CDR1 SGHAT, CDR2 FQDESV (reference sequence). In DNA form, the CDR3 reads TGTGCCAGCAGCCGAGACAGGGGAAAGTACGAGCAGTACTTC. Its translation is CASSRDRGKYEQYF.